A selection of T cell receptor beta chains follows, all from one sample in a study of blood T cells in healthy people across ages. TCRdb re-analysed the 5' RACE reads in MiXCR, keeping a single row per CDR3 protein. This table holds 950,000 to 1,200,000 distinct CDR3 sequences, roughly two fifths found once. Sequencing was performed on blood. The source is a man younger than 35 in good health. CDR3s include the opening cysteine and the closing phenylalanine or tryptophan. Fields, in order: D gene, J gene, clone size, V gene, CDR3 DNA, CDR3 protein. The D gene is left open where the match is weak. Not every row has a clone size; where given, it reads once, few, many or a size class.

TRBD1 TRBJ1-2 . TRBV6-2/TRBV6-3 TGTGCCAGCACCTACGGGAAGGGACAGGGTGCTTATGGCTACACCTTC CASTYGKGQGAYGYTF
. TRBJ2-1 few TRBV5-1 TGCGCCAGCAGCAGCCTTTTTGTGGCCCCCCAGGGTGAGCAGTTCTTC CASSSLFVAPQGEQFF
. TRBJ2-1 . TRBV6-2/TRBV6-3 TGTGCCAGCAGCGCCTCCGGGACCCTCTACAATGAGCAGTTCTTC CASSASGTLYNEQFF
. TRBJ1-1 few TRBV5-6 TGTGCCAGCAGCTTTACCGTGAACACTGAAGTTTTCTTT CASSFTVNTEVFF
. TRBJ1-2 . TRBV30 TGTGCCTGGAAAGCAGGTTCTAACTATGGCTACACCTTC CAWKAGSNYGYTF
TRBD1 TRBJ1-2 . TRBV5-1 TGCGCCAGCAGCTGCGGATGGACAGGGAATTTCTATGGCTACACCTTC CASSCGWTGNFYGYTF
TRBD2 TRBJ2-7 few TRBV2 TGTGCCAGCAGTGTGGCTAGCGGGGACGACGAGCAGTACTTC CASSVASGDDEQYF
. TRBJ1-2 . TRBV6-5 TGTGCCAGCAGGGAAGAAGGAGCTAGCTATGGCTACACCTTC CASREEGASYGYTF
. TRBJ1-1 . TRBV6-5 TGTGCCAGCACCCCACCCCAGGGTGGCACTGAAGCTTTCTTT CASTPPQGGTEAFF
. TRBJ1-2 few TRBV20-1 TGCAGTGCTAGAACGGAACAGGAGTATGGCTACACCTTC CSARTEQEYGYTF
. TRBJ2-7 . TRBV7-6 TGTGCCAGCAGCTTTGACACTTCGACGGGCTACGAGCAGTACTTC CASSFDTSTGYEQYF
. TRBJ2-1 many TRBV4-3 TGCGCCAGCAGCCAAATATACTCTGCGTTGGCCGGCAATGAGCAGTTCTTC CASSQIYSALAGNEQFF
TRBD1 TRBJ1-1 few TRBV4-2 TGTGCCAGCAGCCAGGCAGGACAGGGGGACACTGAAGCTTTCTTT CASSQAGQGDTEAFF
TRBD1 TRBJ1-2 . TRBV20-1 TGCAGTGCTGATACAGGGGCCCCTAACTATGGCTACACCTTC CSADTGAPNYGYTF
TRBD2 TRBJ2-4 few TRBV4-2 TGTGCCAGCAGCCAAGATGTCGCGGGGGGGGAACTAGCCAAAAACATTCAGTACTTC CASSQDVAGGELAKNIQYF
TRBD1 TRBJ2-7 . TRBV6-6 TGTGCCAGCAGTGCGGGACAGGCGCCTTCCTACGAGCAGTACTTC CASSAGQAPSYEQYF
TRBD1 TRBJ1-1 . TRBV4-1 TGCGCCAGCACCAGACAGGGGTCTAACACTGAAGCTTTCTTT CASTRQGSNTEAFF
TRBD2 TRBJ2-1 . TRBV28 TGTGCCAGCAGTTTTACTAGCGGCAACAATGAGCAGTTCTTC CASSFTSGNNEQFF
TRBD2 TRBJ2-3 . TRBV18 TGTGCCAGCTCACTTCTATTTCAGCGGGAGACAGGCACAGATACGCAGTATTTT CASSLLFQRETGTDTQYF
. TRBJ2-1 . TRBV12-3/TRBV12-4 TGTGCCAGCAGTCCGAACCAAGGACAGATCGGCGAGCAGTTCTTC CASSPNQGQIGEQFF
. TRBJ1-3 . TRBV20-1 TGCAGTGCACTCTCAGGGAGCGGAAACACCATATATTTT CSALSGSGNTIYF
TRBD2 TRBJ2-3 . TRBV7-9 TGTGCCAGCAGCTCCAGCTCCGGGGGGATAGGAGATACGCAGTATTTT CASSSSSGGIGDTQYF
TRBD1 TRBJ1-2 . TRBV20-1 TGCAGTGCCAGCACCCGGACAGGTCAACAGTATGGCTACACCTTC CSASTRTGQQYGYTF
TRBD1 TRBJ1-2 . TRBV6-1 TGTGCCAGCACCGCGACAGGGTCTGGCTACACCTTC CASTATGSGYTF
TRBD1 TRBJ2-5 . TRBV6-5 TGTGCCAGCAGTTACGGATTTGGGCAGGGGGCTTTAGAGACCCAGTACTTC CASSYGFGQGALETQYF
. TRBJ1-5 few TRBV12-3/TRBV12-4 TGTGCCAGCAGTTTTAAGGGTGGGGTGAGGCAGCCCCAGCATTTT CASSFKGGVRQPQHF
. TRBJ1-1 few TRBV5-1 TGCGCCAGCAGCCCAATGCCGACACTGAACACTGAAGCTTTCTTT CASSPMPTLNTEAFF
TRBD1 TRBJ2-7 . TRBV20-1 TGCAGTGCTAGAGGACGAATCGGGACAGTCTACGAGCAGTACTTC CSARGRIGTVYEQYF
TRBD1 TRBJ2-6 few TRBV6-2/TRBV6-3 TGTGCCAGCAGTTTGGGACAGTCTGGGGCCAACGTCCTGACTTTC CASSLGQSGANVLTF
. TRBJ2-3 . TRBV4-2 TGTGCCAGCAGCCAAGAAGCAGCGGCGGTCACAGATACGCAGTATTTT CASSQEAAAVTDTQYF
. TRBJ1-2 . TRBV9 TGTGCCAGCAGCGTAATCTCTGGTGGCCATCCTGGCTACACCTTC CASSVISGGHPGYTF
TRBD1 TRBJ1-5 . TRBV2 TGTGCCAGCATGGGGGACAGGTCTCAGCCCCAGCATTTT CASMGDRSQPQHF
TRBD2 TRBJ2-1 . TRBV7-9 TGTGCCAGCAGCTTAACCGATAGCGGGGGTTATCAGTTCTTC CASSLTDSGGYQFF
. TRBJ2-5 few TRBV29-1 TGCAGCGTTGCGTCCGGGGGGCCTGGGGAGACCCAGTACTTC CSVASGGPGETQYF
. TRBJ1-5 . TRBV30 TGTGCCTGGAACAGGGTAGGCAATCAGCCCCAGCATTTT CAWNRVGNQPQHF
. TRBJ1-6 . TRBV6-4 TGTGCCAGCAGTGACTCGTGGGACGGGGGTTCACCCCTCCACTTT CASSDSWDGGSPLHF
. TRBJ1-1 . TRBV29-1 TGCAGCATCATTGGGGGTGGAGGGACTGAAGCTTTCTTT CSIIGGGGTEAFF
TRBD1 TRBJ1-1 few TRBV6-5 TGTGCCAGCAGTTCCAGGGGGGGGGTGAACACTGAAGCTTTCTTT CASSSRGGVNTEAFF